The 30 T cell receptor beta chains reported below all come from one sample, sequenced in a study of OX40 agonist ivuxolimab in advanced cancers. Profiling relied on immunoSEQ multiplex PCR, and the TCRdb table lists in-frame clones only, not all of them. The repertoire holds about 71,000 clones, about 81% seen once, with about 5% in the top ten. The material was CD4+ or CD8+ T cells sorted from blood, obtained in a trial of the OX40 agonist ivuxolimab. Receptors originate from an adult with an advanced solid tumor such as melanoma, head and neck, liver or kidney cancer.

The chain is built from TRBV5-1 and TRBJ2-2; 7 bases align to TRBD1. V dropped 4 bases and J dropped 3; count of bases not matched to a gene: 3. The CDR3 sequence is 14 residues long. Per germline, CDR1 SGHRS and CDR2 YFSETQ. CDR3 amino acids: CASSRDSYTGELFF. DNA for the CDR3: TGCGCCAGCAGCAGGGACAGTTACACCGGGGAGCTGTTTTTT.

This chain uses TRBV25-1 with TRBJ1-4; no reliable D call. Germline values: CDR1 MGHDK, CDR2 SYGVNS. V gave up 4 bases and J gave up 0 bases, with 12 bases separating them. The CDR3 is 16 amino acids. CDR3: CASSGTTAATNEKLFF. CDR3 nucleotide sequence: TGTGCCAGCAGTGGCACGACGGCTGCAACTAATGAAAAACTGTTTTTT.

This chain joins TRBV5-1 and TRBJ2-1; 8 bases line up with TRBD2. The germline gives CDR1 SGHRS, CDR2 YFSETQ. The CDR3 sequence is 19 residues long. The junction had 11 bases not matched to a gene; V was cut back by 0 bases and J by 0 bases. The CDR3 DNA sequence: TGCGCCAGCAGCTTGGGCTTAATTAGCGGGAAGAGCTCCTACAATGAGCAGTTCTTC. Amino acids: CASSLGLISGKSSYNEQFF.

The chain combines TRBV11-2 with TRBJ2-6, with no clear D. CDR1 is SGHAT, CDR2 FQNNGV, per germline. Trimming left V 6 bases short and J 0 bases short, with 3 bases between. The CDR3 contains 13 residues. CDR3 sequence (DNA): TGTGCCAGCAGGTTCTCTGGGGCCAACGTCCTGACTTTC. Protein: CASRFSGANVLTF.

The chain links TRBV6-6 to TRBJ2-1; D perhaps matches TRBD1 (5 bases). CDR1 MNHNY and CDR2 SVGAGI come from the germline V gene (reference sequence). This CDR3 spans 12 amino acids. Trimming cost V 5 bases and J 7 bases, with 9 bases left between them. CDR3 amino acids: CASSKQGNEQFF. The CDR3 bases are TGTGCCAGCAGTAAGCAGGGAAATGAGCAGTTCTTC.

V and J are TRBV18 and TRBJ1-1; 8 nucleotides align to TRBD1. Germline trimming cut 5 bases from V and 10 bases from J; bases unmatched to any gene: 9. This CDR3 has 13 amino acids. Germline V gene sequence: CDR1 KGHSH, CDR2 LQKENI. Written as DNA, the CDR3 is TGTGCCAGCTCAGACCAGGGGGCGGCCGGAGCTTTCTTT. It is translated as CASSDQGAAGAFF.

V is TRBV6-6 and J is TRBJ2-3; 10 bases fit TRBD2. Trimming removed 8 bases from V and 1 base from J; junction bases left unmatched: 9. Germline V gene data show CDR1 as MNHNY and CDR2 as SVGAGI (reference sequence). CDR3 length: 16 amino acids. CDR3 DNA sequence: TGTGCCAGCCGGCTAGCGGGAGTTGGCGGCACAGATACGCAGTATTTT. Its protein is CASRLAGVGGTDTQYF.

V gene TRBV9 combines with J gene TRBJ2-7, with D possibly matching TRBD2 (6 bases). Germline values: CDR1 SGDLS, CDR2 YYNGEE. V was shortened by 4 bases and J by 2 bases, with 16 bases between the two germline ends. The CDR3 is 15 residues long. CDR3 sequence: CASSPHLSGPYEQYF. The CDR3 DNA sequence: TGTGCCAGCAGCCCGCACCTTAGCGGACCCTACGAGCAGTACTTC.

This clone has only a few counts. The chain is built from TRBV18 and TRBJ2-7; TRBD1 is a possible D gene (5 bases). Trimming left V 3 bases short and J 5 bases short, with 8 bases between. Germline CDR1 reads KGHSH; CDR2 reads LQKENI. This CDR3 is built from 12 residues. The CDR3 sequence: CASSPVQDEQYF. The CDR3 DNA reads TGTGCCAGCTCACCTGTACAGGACGAGCAGTACTTC.

This clone occurred once. CDR3 sequence: CASSFLLEYSGNTIYF. In nucleotides, the CDR3 is TGTGCCAGCAGCTTTCTATTAGAGTACTCTGGAAACACCATATATTTT. J is TRBJ1-3 and V is TRBV7-2, with D uncertain. Trimming left V 3 bases short and J 0 bases short, with 12 bases between. In germline, CDR1 is SGHTA, CDR2 FQGNSA. This CDR3 is 16 amino acids long.

This clone appeared once. This chain joins TRBV7-2 and TRBJ2-7; tentative D call: TRBD2 (6 bases). The CDR3 is made up of 16 amino acids. The ends were cut back, 5 bases at V and 0 bases at J, with 17 bases in the middle. The germline CDR1 and CDR2 sequences are SGHTA and FQGNSA. DNA for the CDR3: TGTGCCAGCAGCCAGACCGGGACTCCTAGCTCCTACGAGCAGTACTTC. Its protein is CASSQTGTPSSYEQYF. The whole variable domain, remainder taken from reference TRBV7-2 and TRBJ2-7, is GAGVSQSPSNKVTEKGKDVELRCDPISGHTALYWYRQSLGQGLEFLIYFQGNSAPDKSGLPSDRFSAERTGGSVSTLTIQRTQQEDSAVYLCASSQTGTPSSYEQYFGPGTRLTVT.

This clone has only a few counts. V gene TRBV11-3 combines with J gene TRBJ2-1; the match to TRBD2 covers 11 bases. V trimming: 4 bases; J trimming: 6 bases; junction bases outside the gene matches: 8. This CDR3 has 16 amino acids. Germline V gene data show CDR1 as SGHNT and CDR2 as YENEEA. The CDR3: CASSSGDSGGGNEQFF. The CDR3, as DNA: TGTGCCAGCAGCTCTGGGGATAGCGGGGGGGGCAATGAGCAGTTCTTC.

This rearrangement joins TRBV5-1 to TRBJ1-1; 7 nucleotides match TRBD1. The CDR3 is made up of 14 amino acids. Germline lookup yields CDR1 SGHRS and CDR2 YFSETQ. The trim removed 5 bases at V and 3 bases at J, leaving 7 bases unmatched. The chain's CDR3 is CASRKTGIDTEAFF. The CDR3 coding sequence is TGCGCCAGCAGAAAGACAGGGATAGACACTGAAGCTTTCTTT.

The V call is TRBV11-2, the J call TRBJ2-2; TRBD2 agrees at 7 bases. V shed 5 bases and J 5 bases; nucleotides not matched to a gene: 8. The CDR3 spans 15 residues. Germline V lookup: CDR1 SGHAT, CDR2 FQNNGV. The CDR3 protein is CASSNPAGDTGELFF. CDR3 DNA sequence: TGTGCCAGCAGCAATCCGGCGGGGGATACCGGGGAGCTGTTTTTT.

This clone was observed at least ten times. This chain uses TRBV5-4 with TRBJ2-7, with 8 nucleotides matching TRBD2. This CDR3 is 12 amino acids long. With V trimmed by 4 bases and J by 7 bases, 4 bases remained unmatched. CDR1 is SGHNT and CDR2 is YYREEE in the germline V gene (reference sequence). The CDR3 DNA reads TGTGCCAGCAGCCAAACTAGCGGTGAGCAGTACTTC. Its translation is CASSQTSGEQYF.

This sequence joins TRBV2 and TRBJ2-1; D gene unclear. This CDR3 contains 14 residues. Trimming removed 5 bases from V and 0 bases from J, with 8 bases in between. The germline gives CDR1 SNHLY, CDR2 FYNNEI. This CDR3 reads CASSRTSSYNEQFF. The CDR3 DNA reads TGTGCCAGCAGTCGTACGAGCTCCTACAATGAGCAGTTCTTC.

This clone showed up just once. The CDR3 reads CASSIPPAAGANVLTF. Here the CDR3 DNA reads TGTGCCAGTAGTATACCCCCCGCTGCTGGGGCCAACGTCCTGACTTTC. This chain uses TRBV19 with TRBJ2-6; D gene unclear. Germline V gene data show CDR1 as LNHDA and CDR2 as SQIVND (reference sequence). V was trimmed by 2 bases and J by 2 bases, leaving 10 bases between them. This CDR3 region has 16 residues.

The chain couples TRBV4-1 to TRBJ1-1; a possible D gene is TRBD1 (5 bases). The length of the CDR3 is 14 residues. Germline V gives CDR1 MGHRA, CDR2 YSYEKL. Trimming took off 4 bases at V and 4 bases at J, with 13 bases between the two ends. CDR3 sequence: CASSRPTELTEAFF. CDR3 coding DNA: TGCGCCAGCAGCCGCCCGACAGAACTCACTGAAGCTTTCTTT.

The chain joins TRBV7-2 to TRBJ2-7; D call uncertain. Per the germline V gene, CDR1 is SGHTA and CDR2 is FQGNSA. Trimming pared 1 base from V and 2 bases from J, leaving 12 bases between. The CDR3 sequence is 15 residues long. The CDR3 nucleotides are TGTGCCAGCAGCTTAGTTGCGACACCAACCTACGAGCAGTACTTC. This translates into CASSLVATPTYEQYF. The whole variable domain, filled in from reference TRBV7-2 and TRBJ2-7, reads GAGVSQSPSNKVTEKGKDVELRCDPISGHTALYWYRQSLGQGLEFLIYFQGNSAPDKSGLPSDRFSAERTGGSVSTLTIQRTQQEDSAVYLCASSLVATPTYEQYFGPGTRLTVT.

The V call is TRBV4-2, the J call TRBJ2-3; 9 nucleotides align to TRBD2. The germline V gene has CDR1 LGHNA and CDR2 YNFKEQ. This CDR3 spans 19 amino acids. The ends lost 6 bases at V and 0 bases at J; junction bases unmatched: 16. The CDR3 DNA sequence: TGTGCCAGCAGTCCATTGGGGCTAGCGGGATCTGGTAGCACAGATACGCAGTATTTT. It encodes CASSPLGLAGSGSTDTQYF.

CDR3 in amino acids: CASSPISSLFGDRVAGANVLTF. The CDR3 DNA reads as TGCGCCAGCAGCCCGATAAGTAGTTTATTCGGGGACAGGGTGGCTGGGGCCAACGTCCTGACTTTC. The V and J genes are TRBV4-1 and TRBJ2-6; 9 bases align to TRBD1. The junction had 21 bases not matched to a gene; V was cut back by 4 bases and J by 2 bases. CDR1 is MGHRA, CDR2 YSYEKL, per germline. The CDR3 is 22 residues long.

V is TRBV9 and J is TRBJ1-4; D is ambiguous. CDR1 and CDR2 (germline): SGDLS, YYNGEE. V lost 5 bases and J 8 bases, leaving 19 bases between the germline ends. The length of the CDR3 is 15 residues. CDR3 amino acids: CASRDWEVPEEKLFF. The CDR3 coding sequence is TGTGCCAGCAGGGACTGGGAGGTTCCCGAGGAAAAACTGTTTTTT.

The chain links TRBV5-1 to TRBJ2-1; D is unclear. The CDR3 contains 14 residues. From germline, CDR1 is SGHRS and CDR2 YFSETQ. V was trimmed by 0 bases and J by 3 bases, leaving 7 bases between them. CDR3 protein: CASSLEDLYNEQFF. Here the CDR3 DNA reads TGCGCCAGCAGCTTGGAGGATCTCTACAATGAGCAGTTCTTC.

The CDR3 coding sequence is TGTGCCACCAGCAGAGATTTCAGGGTGATTGAAGCTTTCTTT. Translation: CATSRDFRVIEAFF. The chain carries TRBV15 and TRBJ1-1; weak D call: TRBD1 (5 bases). The CDR3 totals 14 residues. Trimming pared 0 bases from V and 7 bases from J, leaving 12 bases between. CDR1 is LNHNV and CDR2 is YYDKDF in the germline V gene (reference sequence). The full variable domain, its missing parts supplied by reference TRBV15 and TRBJ1-1, is DAMVIQNPRYQVTQFGKPVTLSCSQTLNHNVMYWYQQKSSQAPKLLFHYYDKDFNNEADTPDNFQSRRPNTSFCFLDIRSPGLGDTAMYLCATSRDFRVIEAFFGQGTRLTVV.

The chain carries TRBV11-2 and TRBJ2-3; D is unresolved. This CDR3 region has 15 residues. Trimming removed 2 bases at V and 4 bases at J, with 13 bases between. Germline V gene lookup returns CDR1 SGHAT and CDR2 FQNNGV. The CDR3 loop reads CASSLKFTGADTQYF. For the CDR3, the DNA is TGTGCCAGCAGCTTAAAATTTACCGGAGCAGATACGCAGTATTTT.

This sequence joins TRBV5-4 and TRBJ1-2, with D possibly being TRBD1 (5 bases). This CDR3 region has 13 residues. Germline V lookup: CDR1 SGHNT, CDR2 YYREEE (reference sequence). V lost 2 bases to trimming and J lost 4 bases, with 9 bases between them. The CDR3 DNA sequence: TGTGCCAGCAGCTTCTCAGGGATCTATGGCTACACCTTC. The encoded protein is CASSFSGIYGYTF. Drawing the rest from reference TRBV5-4 and TRBJ1-2, the complete variable domain is ETGVTQSPTHLIKTRGQQVTLRCSSQSGHNTVSWYQQALGQGPQFIFQYYREEENGRGNFPPRFSGLQFPNYSSELNVNALELDDSALYLCASSFSGIYGYTFGSGTRLTVV.

This chain connects TRBV19 to TRBJ2-3, with a weak D call TRBD1 (7 bases). Germline V gene data show CDR1 as LNHDA and CDR2 as SQIVND (reference sequence). CDR3 length: 16 residues. V shed 1 base and J shed 3 bases, with 14 bases lying between them. CDR3 sequence: CASSIVGGGRTDTQYF. DNA for the CDR3: TGTGCCAGTAGTATAGTAGGAGGGGGCAGGACAGATACGCAGTATTTT.

This chain uses TRBV27 with TRBJ2-1; D may be TRBD2 (7 bases). V was cut by 5 bases and J by 0 bases, with 17 bases left in between. Per the germline V gene, CDR1 is MNHEY and CDR2 is SMNVEV (reference sequence). CDR3 length equals 17 residues. The DNA of the CDR3 is TGTGCCAGCAGTCTGACAAACGGGGGGCGCTCCTACAATGAGCAGTTCTTC. Amino acids: CASSLTNGGRSYNEQFF.

The chain couples TRBV7-6 to TRBJ2-2; D not resolved. Germline V gene data show CDR1 as SGHVS and CDR2 as FNYEAQ. The CDR3 totals 13 residues. The V and J ends lost 3 bases and 2 bases respectively, with 4 bases between them. CDR3 residues: CASSFLNTGELFF. The CDR3 region has the DNA TGTGCCAGCAGCTTCCTTAACACCGGGGAGCTGTTTTTT.

This clone appeared a few times. The chain joins TRBV4-3 to TRBJ2-3; 10 bases are a match to TRBD2. This CDR3 contains 16 residues. CDR1 and CDR2 from the germline V gene are LGHNA and YSLEER. The V segment lost 0 bases and the J segment 3 bases; nucleotides outside the gene matches: 3. The CDR3 region has the DNA TGCGCCAGCAGCCAAGATCTAGCGGGAGCTACAGATACGCAGTATTTT. This sequence encodes CASSQDLAGATDTQYF.